This TCR beta chain was observed in a study of blood T cell repertoires in COVID-19. For the study at large: Samples taken during acute and convalescent COVID-19 were collected in the United States, Italy and Spain. PBMCs, B-cell-depleted T cells, or T cells were the source of the cDNA or gDNA that made up the material.

How the authors handled the data: Amplifying reference gene primers gave estimates of nucleated cell counts. Sequencing was performed with immunoSEQ multiplex PCR; in TCRdb, only in-frame clones are kept and a portion is missing. That table is the source of V, J and clone size, and D and trimming were worked out from the DNA. The sample lists 200,000 to 250,000 clones; under 90% were seen once. The CDR3 contains 13 residues. V shed 3 bases and J shed 3 bases, with 9 bases lying between them. The V gene's germline CDR1 is SGDLS and CDR2 YYNGEE. The chain employs TRBV9 and TRBJ1-2; tentatively, D is TRBD1 (6 bases). Sequencing was carried out using peripheral blood. This clonotype was obtained from a man aged 55-75 years who had recovered from COVID-19. In nucleotides, the CDR3 is TGTGCCAGCAGCGAAGGGGGGGACTATGGCTACACCTTC. This sequence encodes CASSEGGDYGYTF.